The present TCR beta chain was sequenced within a study of blood T cell repertoires in COVID-19. Turning to the study itself: COVID-19 samples collected from the United States, Italy and Spain covered acute and convalescent phases. Sample material is recorded as cDNA or gDNA derived from T cells, B-cell-depleted T cells, or PBMCs.

This clone was seen a handful of times. In the study's own analysis: Reference gene primer amplification gave estimated nucleated cell counts. Measured with immunoSEQ multiplex PCR; TCRdb has only the in-frame clones, and not every one. V and J calls and clone size come straight from that table; D and trimming were deduced from the DNA. The sample shows 130,000 or so clones, roughly four fifths of them seen only once. Germline CDR1 and CDR2: SGDLS and YYNGEE. V lost 0 bases, J lost 5 bases, and 4 bases stayed unmatched. CDR3 length: 15 amino acids. This chain links TRBV9 with TRBJ2-2, with TRBD2 identical over 7 bases. Source material: peripheral blood. The source is a human donor in a cohort sampled during active COVID-19. The chain's CDR3 is CASSVGGGGTGELFF. The CDR3, as DNA: TGTGCCAGCAGCGTAGGAGGCGGGGGTACCGGGGAGCTGTTTTTT.